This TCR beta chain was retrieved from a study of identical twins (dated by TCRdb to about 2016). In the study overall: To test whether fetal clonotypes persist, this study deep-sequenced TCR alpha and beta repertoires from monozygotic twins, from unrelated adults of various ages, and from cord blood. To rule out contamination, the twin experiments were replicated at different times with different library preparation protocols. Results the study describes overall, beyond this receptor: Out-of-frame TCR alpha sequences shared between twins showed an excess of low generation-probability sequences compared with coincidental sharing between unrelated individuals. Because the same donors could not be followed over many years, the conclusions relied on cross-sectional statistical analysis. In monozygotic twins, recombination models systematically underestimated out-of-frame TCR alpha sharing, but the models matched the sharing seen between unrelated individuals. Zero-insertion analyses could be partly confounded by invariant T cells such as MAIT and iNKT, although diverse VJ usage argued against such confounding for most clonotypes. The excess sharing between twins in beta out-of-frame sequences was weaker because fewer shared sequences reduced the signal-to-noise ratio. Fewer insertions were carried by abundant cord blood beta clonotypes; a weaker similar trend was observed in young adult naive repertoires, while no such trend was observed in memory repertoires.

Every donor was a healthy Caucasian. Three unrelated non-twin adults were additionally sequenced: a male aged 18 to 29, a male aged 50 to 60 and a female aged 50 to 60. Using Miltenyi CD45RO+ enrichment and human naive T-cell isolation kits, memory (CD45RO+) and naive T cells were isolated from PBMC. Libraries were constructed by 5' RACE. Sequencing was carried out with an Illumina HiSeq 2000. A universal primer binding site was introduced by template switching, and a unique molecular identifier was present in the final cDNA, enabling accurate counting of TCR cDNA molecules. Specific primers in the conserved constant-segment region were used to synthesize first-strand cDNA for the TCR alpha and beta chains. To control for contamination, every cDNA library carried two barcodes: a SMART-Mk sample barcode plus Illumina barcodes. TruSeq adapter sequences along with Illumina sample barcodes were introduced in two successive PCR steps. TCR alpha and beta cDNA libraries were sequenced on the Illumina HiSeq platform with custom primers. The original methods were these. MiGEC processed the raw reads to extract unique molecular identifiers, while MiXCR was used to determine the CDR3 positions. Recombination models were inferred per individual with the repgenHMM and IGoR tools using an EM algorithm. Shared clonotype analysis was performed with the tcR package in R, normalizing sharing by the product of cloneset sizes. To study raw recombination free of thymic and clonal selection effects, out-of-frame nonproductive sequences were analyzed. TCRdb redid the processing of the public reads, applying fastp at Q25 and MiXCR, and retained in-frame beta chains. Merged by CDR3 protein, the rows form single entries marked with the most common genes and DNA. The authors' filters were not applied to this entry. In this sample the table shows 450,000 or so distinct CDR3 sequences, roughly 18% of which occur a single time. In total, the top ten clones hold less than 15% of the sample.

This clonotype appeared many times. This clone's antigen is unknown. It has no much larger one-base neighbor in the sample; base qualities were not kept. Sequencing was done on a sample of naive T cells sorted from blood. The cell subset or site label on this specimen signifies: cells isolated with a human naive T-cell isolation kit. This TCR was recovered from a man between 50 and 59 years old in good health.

The CDR3 protein: CAISESTGYNEQFF. The nucleotides are TGTGCCATCAGTGAGTCGACAGGGTACAATGAGCAGTTCTTC. The chain links TRBV10-3 with TRBJ2-1, with TRBD1 matching 7 junction bases. The CDR3 spans 14 residues, from the cysteine through the phenylalanine. CDR3 DNA only is kept here, 42 bases in frame from base 1. CDR1 and CDR2, looked up from the germline V gene, are ENHRY and SYGVKD. The junction shows trimming of 0 bases on V and 4 bases on J, and the gene matches do not reach 0 bases of it.